The 21 T cell receptor beta chains listed next were all sequenced from one sample in a study of Graves' ophthalmopathy and Graves' hyperthyroidism. RNA transcripts were the source from which TCR beta CDR3 regions were amplified. Second-round multiplex PCR followed a first-round RT-PCR using HTBI primers. TCRdb analysed the multiplex PCR reads with MiXCR anew, one entry per CDR3 protein. The sample yields 680,000 or so distinct CDR3 sequences, about 20% seen once. Sequences were obtained from peripheral blood. The receptors come from a woman aged 18-29 years with stable Graves' hyperthyroidism. Some clones in this sample may be carry-over from other donors' samples.

Only a few counts were recorded for this clonotype. DNA of the CDR3: TGTGCCAGCAGCGTTCGCGAGACAGAGAACACTGAAGCTTTCTTT. Amino acids: CASSVRETENTEAFF. This chain links TRBV9 with TRBJ1-1; D may be TRBD1 (5 bases). In germline, CDR1 is SGDLS, CDR2 YYNGEE. The V and J ends lost 2 bases and 1 base respectively, with 12 bases between them. CDR3 length equals 15 residues.

This sequence joins TRBV11-1 and TRBJ2-2; TRBD1 aligns across 10 bases. The CDR3 totals 19 residues. The germline V gene encodes CDR1 SGHAT and CDR2 FQDESV (reference sequence). The V segment lost 4 bases and the J segment 2 bases; nucleotides outside the gene matches: 13. The CDR3 nucleotides are TGTGCCAGCAGCTCCGGGACCGGGACAGGGGAACCCAACACCGGGGAGCTGTTTTTT. Amino acid sequence: CASSSGTGTGEPNTGELFF.

This clonotype occurred many times. The V and J genes are TRBV6-1 and TRBJ1-5; D call uncertain. Germline loops: CDR1 MNHNS, CDR2 SASEGT. The CDR3 contains 12 residues. Trimming removed 2 bases from V and 7 bases from J, with 6 bases in between. CDR3 in DNA: TGTGCCAGCAGTGAACTGAGGCAGCCCCAGCATTTT. It encodes CASSELRQPQHF.

The J gene is TRBJ1-1, the V gene TRBV12-3 or TRBV12-4, with 7 bases identical to TRBD1. The ends lost 6 bases at V and 5 bases at J; junction bases unmatched: 12. The CDR3 length is 15 residues. CDR3 in amino acids: CASSPRTGAWTEAFF. The CDR3 DNA is TGTGCCAGCAGCCCCCGAACAGGGGCATGGACTGAAGCTTTCTTT.

The chain carries TRBV15 and TRBJ2-7; maybe TRBD2 (6 bases). The V gene lost 1 base and the J gene lost 2 bases, with 15 bases spanning the gap. The germline V gene encodes CDR1 LNHNV and CDR2 YYDKDF (reference sequence). The CDR3 has 16 amino acids. In DNA, the CDR3 is TGTGCCACCAGCAGAGTGGAATTAGCGGAGACCTACGAGCAGTACTTC. This gives the protein CATSRVELAETYEQYF. The full variable domain, in which reference TRBV15 and TRBJ2-7 provide the parts outside the CDR3, is DAMVIQNPRYQVTQFGKPVTLSCSQTLNHNVMYWYQQKSSQAPKLLFHYYDKDFNNEADTPDNFQSRRPNTSFCFLDIRSPGLGDTAMYLCATSRVELAETYEQYFGPGTRLTVT.

The chain combines TRBV28 with TRBJ2-7, with 11 positions matching TRBD2. The V and J ends lost 5 bases and 3 bases, in that order; junction bases with no gene match: 9. The length of the CDR3 is 16 residues. Germline values: CDR1 MDHEN, CDR2 SYDVKM. As DNA, the CDR3 is TGTGCCAGCAGTCCGCCTGTAGCGGGAGGGCGCTACGAGCAGTACTTC. Translating it yields CASSPPVAGGRYEQYF.

This clonotype occurred a few times. The junction differs from germline at one of its ends, possibly a read error. The V call is TRBV12-3 or TRBV12-4, the J call TRBJ1-5; D is uncertain. The CDR3 runs 14 residues. The CDR3 spells CANSLTDSNQPEHF. In DNA form, the CDR3 reads TGTGCCAACAGTTTGACGGATAGCAATCAGCCCGAGCATTTT.

This clonotype appeared many times. The chain combines TRBV12-3 or TRBV12-4 with TRBJ2-7; 8 positions agree with TRBD2. V trimming: 6 bases; J trimming: 2 bases; junction bases outside the gene matches: 9. The CDR3 totals 15 residues. The chain's CDR3 is CASRPYSSGAYEQYF. The DNA for the CDR3 is TGTGCCAGCAGGCCCTACAGTAGCGGGGCCTACGAGCAGTACTTC.

This clonotype was picked up many times. The chain links TRBV11-2 to TRBJ1-2; a possible D gene is TRBD1 (5 bases). There are 16 residues in the CDR3. CDR1 is SGHAT and CDR2 is FQNNGV in the germline V gene. V was cut by 5 bases and J by 5 bases, with 21 bases left in between. The CDR3 DNA follows: TGTGCCAGCAGCCCGACACCCTCCCGCGGGGGGTATGGCTACACCTTC. It is translated as CASSPTPSRGGYGYTF. Full variable domain (missing parts from reference TRBV11-2 and TRBJ1-2): EAGVAQSPRYKIIEKRQSVAFWCNPISGHATLYWYQQILGQGPKLLIQFQNNGVVDDSQLPKDRFSAERLKGVDSTLKIQPAKLEDSAVYLCASSPTPSRGGYGYTFGSGTRLTVV.

At least ten counts were recorded for this clonotype. The chain couples TRBV12-5 to TRBJ1-5; D call uncertain. CDR1 and CDR2 from the germline V gene are LGHNT and FRNRAP. This CDR3 spans 13 amino acids. Trimming left V 8 bases short and J 1 base short, with 9 bases between. The chain's CDR3 is CASSQESNQPQHF. DNA for the CDR3: TGTGCTAGTTCTCAGGAAAGCAATCAGCCCCAGCATTTT.

The chain recombines TRBV6-1 with TRBJ1-2; possible D gene TRBD1, 6 bases. V dropped 7 bases and J dropped 8 bases, with 17 bases sitting between them. Germline lookup yields CDR1 MNHNS and CDR2 SASEGT. The CDR3 has 13 residues. CDR3 sequence (DNA): TGTGCCAGCAAGGGAGGACAGCAGATCGGCTACACCTTC. Translating it yields CASKGGQQIGYTF.

Many counts were recorded for this clonotype. This chain uses TRBV19 with TRBJ1-1; perhaps TRBD1 as D (6 bases). V was pared by 3 bases and J by 0 bases, with 20 bases between. This CDR3 comprises 18 residues. CDR1 is LNHDA and CDR2 is SQIVND in the germline V gene (reference sequence). CDR3 amino acids: CASSMGNRVQYMNTEAFF. CDR3 nucleotides: TGTGCCAGTAGTATGGGCAACAGGGTGCAATATATGAACACTGAAGCTTTCTTT.

Many counts were recorded for this clonotype. V is TRBV7-3 and J is TRBJ1-1, with TRBD1 as a possible D gene (5 bases). The CDR3 covers 14 residues. CDR1 and CDR2 from the germline V gene are SGHTA and FQGTGA. Trimming pared 1 base from V and 4 bases from J, leaving 10 bases between. CDR3: CASSLNGGSTEAFF. The CDR3 bases are TGTGCCAGCAGCTTAAATGGGGGATCCACTGAAGCTTTCTTT.

This clonotype has a count of ten or more. The chain joins TRBV12-3 or TRBV12-4 to TRBJ2-5; unclear D gene. The length of the CDR3 is 13 residues. Trimming removed 2 bases from V and 0 bases from J, with 4 bases in between. The CDR3 sequence: CASSLWNQETQYF. As DNA, the CDR3 is TGTGCCAGCAGTTTATGGAACCAAGAGACCCAGTACTTC.

This clonotype was counted at least ten times. The rearrangement joins TRBV27 to TRBJ2-7; D call uncertain. The CDR3 runs to 16 residues. The V gene's germline CDR1 is MNHEY and CDR2 SMNVEV (reference sequence). Trimming removed 3 bases from V and 0 bases from J, with 15 bases in between. The CDR3 is CASSLVGPGGSYEQYF. The CDR3 DNA reads TGTGCCAGCAGTTTGGTAGGACCTGGCGGCTCCTACGAGCAGTACTTC.

Ten or more counts support this clonotype. This chain links TRBV28 with TRBJ1-2, with unresolved D. With 7 bases removed from V and 4 bases from J, the gap between germline ends came to 19 bases. In germline, CDR1 is MDHEN, CDR2 SYDVKM. The CDR3 extends over 15 amino acids. The CDR3 coding sequence is TGTGCCAGCACCCCCCCCGGGAGACCTAGCTATGGCTACACCTTC. Translated: CASTPPGRPSYGYTF.

This clonotype was counted between two and nine times. The chain carries TRBV7-2 and TRBJ1-1; D gene unclear. The CDR3 loop spans 16 amino acids. The V end was cut by 1 base, the J end by 1 base, with 13 bases between. The germline gives CDR1 SGHTA, CDR2 FQGNSA. This CDR3 reads CASSLVPAGGNTEAFF. The CDR3 DNA sequence: TGTGCCAGCAGCTTAGTGCCGGCCGGCGGGAACACTGAAGCTTTCTTT.

This clonotype was found many times. This rearrangement joins TRBV29-1 to TRBJ1-5; D is undetermined. The CDR3 is made up of 13 amino acids. The V end lost 7 bases, the J end lost 6 bases, and 16 bases lay between the germline ends. Germline lookup yields CDR1 SQVTM and CDR2 ANQGSEA. The CDR3 nucleotides read TGCAGCGGAGCAGCAGGTCCCGGTCAGCCCCAGCATTTT. Protein: CSGAAGPGQPQHF.

In its sample, this clonotype was seen many times. The chain employs TRBV28 and TRBJ1-2, with D possibly being TRBD1 (6 bases). The germline V gene has CDR1 MDHEN and CDR2 SYDVKM. This CDR3 has 13 amino acids. Trimming cost V 2 bases and J 8 bases, with 12 bases left between them. CDR3 protein: CASSLLGAPGYTF. The CDR3 DNA is TGTGCCAGCAGTTTACTGGGGGCGCCGGGCTACACCTTC.

This clonotype appeared a few times. The chain couples TRBV6-1 to TRBJ1-2, with D unclear. This CDR3 comprises 14 residues. CDR1 and CDR2 (germline): MNHNS, SASEGT. V dropped 1 base and J dropped 0 bases, with 6 bases sitting between them. The CDR3 DNA is TGTGCCAGCAGTGAAGTTCGAGCTAACTATGGCTACACCTTC. This gives the protein CASSEVRANYGYTF.

V and J are TRBV2 and TRBJ2-5; D not certain. With 4 bases removed from V and 2 bases from J, the gap between germline ends came to 14 bases. CDR1 and CDR2 from the germline V gene are SNHLY and FYNNEI. The CDR3 has 15 amino acids. The CDR3 coding sequence is TGTGCCAGCAGTGGTCGTGTGAGTCTGCAAGAGACCCAGTACTTC. It is translated as CASSGRVSLQETQYF.